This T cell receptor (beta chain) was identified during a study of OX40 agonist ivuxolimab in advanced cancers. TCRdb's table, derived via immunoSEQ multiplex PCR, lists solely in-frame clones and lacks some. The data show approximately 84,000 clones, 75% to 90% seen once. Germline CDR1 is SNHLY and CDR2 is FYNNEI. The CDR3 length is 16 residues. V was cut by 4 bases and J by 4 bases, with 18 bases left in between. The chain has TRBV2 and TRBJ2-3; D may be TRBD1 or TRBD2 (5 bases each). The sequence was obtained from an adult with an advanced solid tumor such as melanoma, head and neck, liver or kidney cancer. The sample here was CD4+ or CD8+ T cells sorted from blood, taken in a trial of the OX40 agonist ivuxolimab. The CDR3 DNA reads TGTGCCAGCAGTGCGGGGCGGACCCGTCCCGCAGATACGCAGTATTTT. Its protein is CASSAGRTRPADTQYF. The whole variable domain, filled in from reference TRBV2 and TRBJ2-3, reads EPEVTQTPSHQVTQMGQEVILRCVPISNHLYFYWYRQILGQKVEFLVSFYNNEISEKSEIFDDQFSVERPDGSNFTLKIRSTKLEDSAMYFCASSAGRTRPADTQYFGPGTRLTVL.